The entry that follows covers one T cell receptor beta chain sequence. What it binds is not known. The data are from a study of T cell responses to AZD1222 COVID-19 vaccine. Findings and caveats of the study: Only five or six AZD1222 recipients were seropositive at baseline. Samples come after the peak T cell response, not at day 14. There were mostly white British donors and more females than males, and clonal diversity was possibly underestimated. Reportedly, close to half of spike-specific TCRs are directed against unmutated variant regions.

Sequenced by immunoSEQ multiplex PCR; TCRdb stores in-frame clones only, minus some. In the table there are about 150,000 clones, approximately 90% of which are singletons. This CDR3 has 13 amino acids. With 0 bases removed from V and 7 bases from J, the gap between germline ends came to 10 bases. The germline gives CDR1 LGHNA, CDR2 YNFKEQ. Specimen: peripheral blood, collected 28 days after the second AZD1222 dose. The chain couples TRBV4-2 to TRBJ2-7; D is ambiguous. The receptor's source is an adult who received the AZD1222 COVID-19 vaccine. Here the CDR3 DNA reads TGTGCCAGCAGCCAAGATCCGGCCGGGGAGCAGTACTTC. It specifies CASSQDPAGEQYF.